This T cell receptor (beta chain) was sequenced for a study of cytomegalovirus exposure and HLA in healthy donors (dated by TCRdb to about 2017). General notes on the study: According to an earlier analysis of several hundred of the donors, 150 million to 200 million T cells yielded 117 million unique TCR beta sequences and about 300 Gb of sequence data. Around 300 gigabases of sequencing data and approximately 93 million unique TCR sequences were included in an early release covering about 620 HLA-typed donors. Of the 300 to 500 genotyped donors, more than 75% were placed in the genetic ancestry cluster associated with self-reported Caucasian donors. The study aimed to test whether signatures of past pathogen exposure could be identified by cataloging public T cell receptors. The study used immunosequencing to profile the T cell repertoires of 600 to 850 subjects and linked those repertoires to cytomegalovirus serostatus. In addition to the first cohort of 650 to 800 subjects, a separate validation cohort of approximately 120 different subjects was used. High-throughput TCR immunosequencing, statistical association of individual TCRs with disease status, and machine learning were combined to predict cytomegalovirus infection status. A later analysis re-examined previously published TCR beta repertoires from about 670 donors and added high-resolution HLA genotyping to investigate patterns of TCR occurrence. The later analysis used no new phenotypic data to find candidate immune exposures, relying instead on TCR beta sequences and their occurrence across donors. To decide whether each TCR beta V gene segment behaved as functional or pseudogenic, an earlier analysis of approximately 590 of the donors relied on high-throughput TCR beta sequencing. Donor age, sex, ethnicity and CMV serostatus were collected together with the repertoire data. In a later genetic analysis, genome-wide SNP genotypes for about 55% of the 666 donors were used, and that subset was treated as a discovery cohort. Every discovery cohort repertoire had been produced on one sequencing platform. Both class I and class II loci were covered by HLA typing, at four-digit resolution. The number of typed donors differed by locus: about 620-640 for A, B, C, DRB1 and DQB1; 500 to 550 for DQA1; approximately 610 for DPA1; and roughly 470 for DPB1. Four or five DR-DQ haplotypes were handled as single units for association and clustering because linkage in the cohort was strong. Across about 380 genotyped donors of the cohort, an average of about 240,000 unique TCR beta nucleotide sequences per donor were sequenced, and 15% to 20% of those sequences were non-productive. General findings and caveats noted by the study authors: A few of the identified cytomegalovirus-associated TCR beta chains were confirmed in vitro to be specific for cytomegalovirus antigens. The presence/absence analyses assumed that sequencing depth was roughly uniform across donors, and that assumption may not be true. When HLA alleles, especially DR and DQ, strongly co-occurred, attributing TCR associations to individual alleles was difficult. In a later analysis, HLA-associated TCR beta chains were found to be more clonally expanded and to have lower generation probabilities than equally common non-associated chains. The classifier was reported to diagnose cytomegalovirus status with high specificity and sensitivity in both the original and validation cohorts. CMV serostatus was the only immune exposure information available for the cohort. The cohort was sequenced for TCR beta chains only, and without alpha or paired-chain data the features that could be detected were limited. Correlated functional status among segregating V segments might be attributable to linkage disequilibrium, but an unknown experimental factor could not be ruled out. Most TCR sequences were observed very rarely across donors, whereas some public TCRs were present in many individuals. In an earlier analysis of about 550 of the donors, most TCR beta V segments were observed in productive rearrangements about 87% or about 30% of the time, broadly matching IMGT annotations. Because the 87-base-pair reads could not distinguish some IMGT-functional V segments, including TRBV6-2 and TRBV6-3, those segments were excluded. The authors suggested that the approach could potentially be generalized to other disease states and immunological phenotypes. The study gave a list of about 150 TCR beta chains associated with cytomegalovirus. Seventeen rarely observed V segments, including chromosome 9 orphons, were excluded from the earlier analysis of about 500 of the donors because counts were too low. In a later analysis, TCR association rates were found to vary across HLA loci, with the most associated TCRs seen for DRB1 alleles and the fewest for HLA-C alleles. A later genetic analysis associated a missense DCLRE1C variant with V-gene and J-gene trimming of TCR beta chains, and an independent cohort replicated the association. A further reported finding was that TCR beta sequences accurately predicted the HLA-A and HLA-B alleles for most subjects in the first cohort. Because some donors lacked HLA typing at each locus, the association tests relied only on the typed subset. The sequencing pipeline was judged likely to have produced a cluster of highly shared sequence variants as a technical artifact. In a later genetic analysis, fewer N-insertions in productive TCRs were reported among donors in an Asian-associated ancestry cluster than the roughly 700-donor mean. A later analysis reported that several top co-occurrence clusters appeared linked to parvovirus B19, influenza, CMV and Epstein-Barr virus. Most CMV-associated TCR beta chains appeared to be HLA-restricted in a later analysis, and the HLA associations seemed to be driven largely by CMV exposure. Specific HLA alleles were associated with 15,000 to 20,000 TCR beta sequences at a false discovery rate of 0.05 in a later analysis.

The method behind the library was the immunoSEQ multiplex PCR assay. For the multiplex PCR, a mixture combining 60 forward primers for TCR Vbeta segments and 13 reverse primers for TCR Jbeta segments was used. The CDR3 region of rearranged TCR beta genes was amplified from genomic DNA by a multiplex PCR assay. Amplified TCR beta libraries were sequenced as 87-base-pair reads on the Illumina HiSeq System. Processing in the source paper ran as follows. A later analysis counted tens of millions of unique TCR beta chains across the 650 to 700 repertoires, and 10 million to 11 million of these chains were shared by at least two donors. Raw reads were error-corrected and collapsed into unique sequences by a nearest-neighbor algorithm in which closely related sequences were merged to remove PCR and sequencing errors. CDR3 sequences were aligned to IMGT reference sequences to assign V, D and J gene segments. Each retained sequence needed at least a six-nucleotide match to both a V gene segment and a J gene segment. Rearrangements were called productive when the CDR3 lacked stop codons and stayed in frame with V and J; all others were non-productive. CDR3 was defined by IMGT convention, running from the second conserved V-encoded cysteine to the conserved J-encoded phenylalanine. The earlier analysis of about 590 of the donors excluded sequences that lacked an unambiguous match to a single V gene segment. In an earlier analysis of several hundred of the donors, V segments were called functional above 56.7% productive rearrangements and were called segregating when the between-donor standard deviation exceeded 5%. A statistical classification framework was built for diagnosing cytomegalovirus status from the catalog of TCR beta chain sequences. In a later analysis, V and J genes were assigned by comparing TCR nucleotide sequences against IMGT/GENE-DB human TR gene sequences. Using the TCRdist pipeline, a later analysis assigned CDR3 sequences along with most-parsimonious VDJ recombination scenarios. In a later analysis, each TCR beta chain was defined by its CDR3 amino acid sequence together with its V-gene family, and reads lacking a unique V-gene family were excluded. To address suspected cross-contamination and a sequencing artifact, a later analysis removed under 600 highly shared, low-generation-probability nucleotide sequences. A later analysis calculated a clonal expansion index for each public chain from normalized within-repertoire ranks of inferred template counts. A later analysis computed generation probabilities with a VDJ recombination model fitted to out-of-frame rearrangements, and checked the results against IGoR. In a later analysis, TCR-TCR, TCR-HLA and TCR-CMV co-occurrence was scored with hypergeometric tests, and a repertoire-size bias correction was applied to TCR pairs. To estimate false discovery rates, a later analysis permuted the HLA or CMV assignments 20 times. In a later analysis, co-occurring TCRs were grouped using DBSCAN, and TCRdist sequence similarity was added for clustering within HLA-allele-positive subsets. For co-occurrence clustering, repertoires with fewer than 30,000 or more than 120,000 public chains were excluded, along with four to six repertoires with anomalous nucleotide sharing. Imported from immuneACCESS, the table was reduced by TCRdb to in-frame sequences with V and J called. These copies leave out some clones; in studies compared against another copy, an unresolved V gene accounts for under half, and the cause of the remainder is not known. D and trimming come from the DNA, and the V and J calls and clone size come from that table. The sample table holds 140,000 to 150,000 clones, of which around 82% were seen once. About 2.5% of the sample goes to the ten largest clones.

The cohort was made up of around 720 healthy bone marrow donors. At the time of sampling, every cohort member was nominally healthy, though immune exposures that went unrecorded were likely present. The donor was CMV seropositive and belonged to the group of 250 to 300 seropositive cohort members. A peripheral blood sample was provided by each donor, and peripheral blood mononuclear cells were used for TCR beta sequencing. The Qiagen DNeasy Blood Extraction Kit was used to extract genomic DNA from the blood cell samples. To note about this clone: Its antigen has not been determined. Nothing much larger sits one base from this clone, and base qualities are not available.

Counted from cysteine to phenylalanine, this CDR3 has 16 amino acids. Just the 48-base CDR3 DNA is kept, in frame starting at base 1. The junction shows trimming of 1 base on V and 6 bases on J, plus 18 bases between the germline ends. Taken from the germline V gene, the CDR1 and CDR2 loops are SGHTA and FQGNSA. Recombination joined TRBV7-2 with TRBJ1-2; perhaps TRBD1 is the D gene, with 6 bases matching. The receptor comes from a woman between 18 and 29 years old in good health and CMV-seropositive. Sample: PBMCs. The sequenced DNA: TGTGCCAGCAGCTTAGAAGGATTTGGCAGGGGCAATGGCTACACCTTC. The encoded protein is CASSLEGFGRGNGYTF.